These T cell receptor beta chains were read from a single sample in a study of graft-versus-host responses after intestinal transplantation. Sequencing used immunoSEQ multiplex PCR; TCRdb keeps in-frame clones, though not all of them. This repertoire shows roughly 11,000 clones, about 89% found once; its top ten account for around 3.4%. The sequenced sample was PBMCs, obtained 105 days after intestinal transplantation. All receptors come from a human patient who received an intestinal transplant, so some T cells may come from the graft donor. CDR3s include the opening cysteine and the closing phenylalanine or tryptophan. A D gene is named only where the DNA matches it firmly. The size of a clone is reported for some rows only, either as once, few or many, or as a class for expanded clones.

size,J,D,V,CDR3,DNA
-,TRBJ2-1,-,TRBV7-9,CASRYESGLLKFF,TGTGCCAGCAGATACGAATCCGGGCTCCTAAAGTTCTTC
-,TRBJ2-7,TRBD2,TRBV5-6,CASSLRTSGSLDYEQYF,TGTGCCAGCAGCCTACGGACTAGCGGGTCACTAGACTACGAGCAGTACTTC
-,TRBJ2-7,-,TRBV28,CASSFLDSFYEQYF,TGTGCCAGCAGTTTCCTGGACAGCTTCTACGAGCAGTACTTC
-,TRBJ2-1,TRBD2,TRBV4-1,CASSHWIGTSGSNEQFF,TGCGCCAGCAGCCACTGGATCGGGACTAGCGGGAGTAATGAGCAGTTCTTC
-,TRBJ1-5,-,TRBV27,CASSSEDQPQHF,TGTGCCAGCAGTTCGGAGGATCAGCCCCAGCATTTT
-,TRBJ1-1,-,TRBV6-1,CASSERGNTEAFF,TGTGCCAGCAGTGAGCGGGGGAACACTGAAGCTTTCTTT
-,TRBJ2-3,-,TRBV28,CASSLDWSSTDTQYF,TGTGCCAGCAGCCTGGACTGGTCTAGCACAGATACGCAGTATTTT
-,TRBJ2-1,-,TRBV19,CASSIYNEQFF,TGTGCCAGTAGTATATACAATGAGCAGTTCTTC
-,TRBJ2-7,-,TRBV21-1,CASSNRAEISYEQYF,TGTGCCAGCAGCAATAGGGCAGAAATCTCCTACGAGCAGTACTTC
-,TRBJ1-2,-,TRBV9,CASSGESANYGYTF,TGTGCCAGCAGTGGGGAGTCAGCTAACTATGGCTACACCTTC
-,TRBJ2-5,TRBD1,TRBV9,CASSDREVGQETQYF,TGTGCCAGCAGTGACAGGGAAGTGGGTCAAGAGACCCAGTACTTC
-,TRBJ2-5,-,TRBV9,CASSVDQETQYF,TGTGCCAGCAGCGTAGATCAAGAGACCCAGTACTTC
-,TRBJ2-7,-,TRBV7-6,CASSLDSGLSYEQYF,TGTGCCAGCAGCTTAGACTCGGGTCTTTCCTACGAGCAGTACTTC
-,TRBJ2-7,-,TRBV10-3,CAISSFRVHEQYF,TGTGCCATCAGTTCTTTCAGGGTCCACGAGCAGTACTTC
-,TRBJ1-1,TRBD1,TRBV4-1,CASSRTGQRNTEAFF,TGCGCCAGCAGCCGTACGGGACAGCGGAACACTGAAGCTTTCTTT
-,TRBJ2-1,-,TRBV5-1,CASSSQRGEQFF,TGCGCCAGCAGCTCCCAAAGGGGTGAGCAGTTCTTC
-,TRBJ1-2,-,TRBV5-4,CASSTDRSSYGYTF,TGTGCCAGCAGCACTGACAGGAGCTCCTATGGCTACACCTTC
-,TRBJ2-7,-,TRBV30,CAWSVRGRDYEQYF,TGTGCCTGGAGTGTAAGGGGGAGGGACTACGAGCAGTACTTC
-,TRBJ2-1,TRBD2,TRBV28,CASRLGLALYNEQFF,TGTGCCAGCAGGTTGGGACTAGCCCTCTACAATGAGCAGTTCTTC
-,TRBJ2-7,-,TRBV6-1,CASSHPRYEQYF,TGTGCCAGCAGTCACCCCCGCTACGAGCAGTACTTC
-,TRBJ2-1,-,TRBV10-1,CASSERLLNEQFF,TGCGCCAGCAGTGAGAGGCTACTCAATGAGCAGTTCTTC
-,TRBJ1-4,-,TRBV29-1,CSASRRVKDLNEKLFF,TGCAGTGCTTCTCGGAGGGTCAAAGACTTAAATGAAAAACTGTTTTTT
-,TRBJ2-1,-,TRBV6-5,CASSYSKSYNEQFF,TGTGCCAGCAGTTACTCGAAAAGCTACAATGAGCAGTTCTTC
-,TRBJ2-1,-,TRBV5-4,CASRGWGEANEQFF,TGTGCCAGCAGGGGGTGGGGGGAGGCCAATGAGCAGTTCTTC
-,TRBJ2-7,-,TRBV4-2,CASSQDEEGSYEQYF,TGTGCCAGCAGCCAAGATGAAGAGGGATCCTACGAGCAGTACTTC
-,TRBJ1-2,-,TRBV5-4,CASSPSREIYGYTF,TGTGCCAGCAGTCCCTCCCGGGAGATTTATGGCTACACCTTC
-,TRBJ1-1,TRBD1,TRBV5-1,CASSPTTLQGAGTEAFF,TGCGCCAGCAGCCCGACTACCCTACAGGGGGCAGGCACTGAAGCTTTCTTT
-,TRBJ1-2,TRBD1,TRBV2,CASGGQGADGYTF,TGTGCCAGCGGAGGACAGGGGGCAGATGGCTACACCTTC
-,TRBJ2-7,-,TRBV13,CASSPTSSGQFYEQYF,TGTGCCAGCAGCCCGACCTCCTCCGGACAGTTCTACGAGCAGTACTTC
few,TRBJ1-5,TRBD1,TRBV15,CATSATTGLGQPQHF,TGTGCCACCAGCGCCACGACAGGGTTAGGTCAGCCCCAGCATTTT
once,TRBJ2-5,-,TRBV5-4,CASGVKVSTQETQYF,TGTGCCAGCGGAGTGAAGGTTTCGACTCAAGAGACCCAGTACTTC
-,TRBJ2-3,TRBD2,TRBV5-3,CARSPCGRAFDTQYF,TGTGCCAGAAGCCCCTGCGGGAGGGCGTTTGATACGCAGTATTTT
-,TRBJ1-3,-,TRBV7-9,CASSLGPTVLLSGNTIYF,TGTGCCAGCAGCTTAGGGCCGACCGTCTTACTCTCTGGAAACACCATATATTTT
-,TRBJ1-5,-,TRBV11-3,CASSLTGGRSNQPQHF,TGTGCCAGCAGCCTAACGGGGGGAAGATCGAATCAGCCCCAGCATTTT
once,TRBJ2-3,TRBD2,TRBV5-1,CASSPRLAGGPDTQYF,TGCGCCAGCAGCCCGCGACTAGCGGGGGGTCCAGATACGCAGTATTTT
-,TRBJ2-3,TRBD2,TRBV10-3,CAIRELAGGPADTQYF,TGTGCCATCAGGGAACTAGCGGGAGGGCCAGCAGATACGCAGTATTTT
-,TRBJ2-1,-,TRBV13,CASSSRGDEQFF,TGTGCCAGCAGCTCCCGAGGCGATGAGCAGTTCTTC
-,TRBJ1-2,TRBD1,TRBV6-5,CASSWDRGYTF,TGTGCCAGCAGTTGGGACAGGGGCTACACCTTC
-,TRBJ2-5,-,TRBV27,CASSLWAQETQYF,TGTGCCAGCAGTTTGTGGGCCCAGGAGACCCAGTACTTC
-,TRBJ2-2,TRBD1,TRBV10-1,CASSEDRGNTGELFF,TGCGCCAGCAGTGAAGACAGGGGTAACACCGGGGAGCTGTTTTTT
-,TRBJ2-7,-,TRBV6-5,CASSYSQGREQYF,TGTGCCAGCAGTTACTCTCAGGGGCGGGAGCAGTACTTC
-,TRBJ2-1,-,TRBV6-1,CASRSMDYNEQFF,TGTGCCAGCAGATCGATGGACTACAATGAGCAGTTCTTC
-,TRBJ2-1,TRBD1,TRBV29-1,CSVDSALGDRVDEQFF,TGCAGCGTCGACTCAGCCCTTGGGGACAGGGTCGATGAGCAGTTCTTC
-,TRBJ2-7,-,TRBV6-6,CASGAYSYEQYF,TGTGCCAGCGGGGCCTACTCCTACGAGCAGTACTTC
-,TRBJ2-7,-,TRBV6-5,CASRAGGQPPGEQYF,TGTGCCAGCAGGGCAGGGGGGCAACCACCGGGGGAGCAGTACTTC
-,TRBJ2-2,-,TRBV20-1,CSLITGELFF,TGCAGTCTCATCACCGGGGAGCTGTTTTTT
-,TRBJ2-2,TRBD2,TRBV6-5,CASSYGLAGGAGELFF,TGTGCCAGCAGTTACGGCTTAGCGGGTGGGGCCGGGGAGCTGTTTTTT
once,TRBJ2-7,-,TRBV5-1,CASSPNGPYEQYF,TGCGCCAGCAGCCCGAATGGACCCTACGAGCAGTACTTC
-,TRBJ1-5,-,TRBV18,CASSPSRDQPQHF,TGTGCCAGCTCACCGTCTCGGGATCAGCCCCAGCATTTT
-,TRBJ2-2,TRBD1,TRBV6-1,CASSAKTSTGGGELFF,TGTGCCAGCAGTGCAAAAACCAGCACAGGGGGCGGGGAGCTGTTTTTT
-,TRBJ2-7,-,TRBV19,CASSRTVISSYEQYF,TGTGCCAGTTCCAGGACAGTCATTAGCTCCTACGAGCAGTACTTC
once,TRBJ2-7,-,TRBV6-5,CASSSFPGTTVEQYF,TGTGCCAGCAGCTCCTTTCCAGGGACGACAGTCGAGCAGTACTTC
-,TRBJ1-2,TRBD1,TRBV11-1,CASSLTPGQGTWGYTF,TGTGCCAGCAGCTTAACCCCGGGACAGGGGACTTGGGGCTACACCTTC
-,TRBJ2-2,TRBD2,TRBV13,CASSSRAGGYNTGELFF,TGTGCCAGCAGCTCCCGAGCGGGGGGCTACAACACCGGGGAGCTGTTTTTT
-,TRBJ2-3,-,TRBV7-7,CATDGIPTGTDTQYF,TGTGCCACGGACGGTATCCCGACAGGCACAGATACGCAGTATTTT
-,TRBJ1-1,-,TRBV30,CAWRGAHNTEAFF,TGTGCCTGGAGGGGGGCCCACAACACTGAAGCTTTCTTT
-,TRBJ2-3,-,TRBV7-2,CASSLTYSSGTVPTDTQYF,TGTGCCAGCAGCTTAACATATAGTTCCGGGACTGTCCCCACAGATACGCAGTATTTT
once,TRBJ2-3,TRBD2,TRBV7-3,CASSFQGGLATDTQYF,TGTGCCAGCAGCTTCCAGGGGGGACTAGCCACAGATACGCAGTATTTT
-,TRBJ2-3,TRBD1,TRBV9,CASSSTGTESTDTQYF,TGTGCCAGCAGCTCAACCGGGACAGAGAGCACAGATACGCAGTATTTT
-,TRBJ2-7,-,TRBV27,CASAITGPAYEQYF,TGTGCCAGCGCAATTACCGGGCCTGCCTACGAGCAGTACTTC